Presented here are 13 T cell receptor beta chains from one specimen sequenced in a study of blood T cell repertoires in COVID-19. Produced via immunoSEQ multiplex PCR; TCRdb's table is partial and in-frame only. The sample has about 330,000 clones, roughly 90% seen once; the top ten hold approximately 17%. Sequences were obtained from PBMCs or T cells enriched from blood (not recorded which). The receptors originated from a woman aged 25 to 45 who had recovered from COVID-19.

The V gene is TRBV25-1, the J gene TRBJ1-2; possible D gene TRBD1, 6 bases. Germline CDR1 reads MGHDK; CDR2 reads SYGVNS. This CDR3 has 13 residues. V was pared by 2 bases and J by 8 bases, with 12 bases between. The CDR3 here is CASSEEFGGGYTF. CDR3 bases: TGTGCCAGCAGTGAAGAGTTTGGGGGCGGCTACACCTTC.

The rearrangement joins TRBV28 to TRBJ2-5, with a possible D match to TRBD1 (7 bases). V was trimmed by 6 bases and J by 5 bases, leaving 13 bases between them. CDR1 is MDHEN and CDR2 is SYDVKM in the germline V gene. This CDR3 has 13 residues. CDR3 coding DNA: TGTGCCAGCAGGGAACAGGGGAGGGAGACCCAGTACTTC. Translated, it gives CASREQGRETQYF.

This clone was observed once. The chain combines TRBV4-3 with TRBJ1-3, with unresolved D. V gave up 3 bases and J gave up 8 bases, with 14 bases separating them. The CDR3 contains 14 residues. From germline, CDR1 is LGHNA and CDR2 YSLEER. In DNA form, the CDR3 reads TGCGCCAGCAGCCAGCAGGCCGGCCTGGACACCATATATTTT. This encodes CASSQQAGLDTIYF.

V gene TRBV28 combines with J gene TRBJ1-6; TRBD1 matches 9 bases. The germline V gene encodes CDR1 MDHEN and CDR2 SYDVKM. The V segment lost 8 bases and the J segment 7 bases; nucleotides outside the gene matches: 9. There are 15 residues in the CDR3. The CDR3 bases are TGTGCCAGCTCCCCCATAGGACAGGGGAATTCACCCCTCCACTTT. It encodes CASSPIGQGNSPLHF. Using reference TRBV28 and TRBJ1-6 for the parts outside the CDR3, the full variable domain is DVKVTQSSRYLVKRTGEKVFLECVQDMDHENMFWYRQDPGLGLRLIYFSYDVKMKEKGDIPEGYSVSREKKERFSLILESASTNQTSMYLCASSPIGQGNSPLHFGNGTRLTVT.

V is TRBV24-1 and J is TRBJ2-1; 12 bases are a match to TRBD2. V lost 11 bases to trimming and J lost 8 bases; unmatched junction nucleotides: 12. This CDR3 has 15 residues. Germline CDR1 reads KGHDR; CDR2 reads SFDVKD. The CDR3, as DNA: TGTGCCAGGAGTCTGGGACTAGCGGGTCTGCATGAGCAGTTCTTC. Translation: CARSLGLAGLHEQFF.

The table lists this clone with a count of one. The CDR3 DNA follows: TGTGCCAGCACCGAGGGAGCGGGAGGTTTCGAGCAGTACTTC. Its protein is CASTEGAGGFEQYF. The V gene is TRBV7-8, the J gene TRBJ2-7, with TRBD2 matching 9 bases. Unmatched junction bases numbered 10, after V lost 7 bases and J lost 6 bases. Germline lookup yields CDR1 SGHVS and CDR2 FQNEAQ. The CDR3 is made up of 14 amino acids.

The chain links TRBV4-3 to TRBJ2-3, with D unresolved. V lost 1 base, J lost 0 bases, and 8 bases lay in between. The germline V gene has CDR1 LGHNA and CDR2 YSLEER. CDR3 size: 15 residues. CDR3 protein: CASSQAGTSTDTQYF. The CDR3 nucleotides read TGCGCCAGCAGCCAAGCGGGTACTAGCACAGATACGCAGTATTTT.

As concerns this clone: At the DNA level, this CDR3 is encoded by other sequences in the same sample as well. J is TRBJ2-7 and V is TRBV7-2, with TRBD1 identical over 8 bases. This CDR3 has 14 residues. After removal of 0 bases from V and 3 bases from J, the junction contained 1 base not matched to a gene. Germline V lookup: CDR1 SGHTA, CDR2 FQGNSA. CDR3 loop: CASSLAGQGYEQYF. The CDR3 bases are TGTGCCAGCAGCTTAGCTGGACAGGGCTACGAGCAGTACTTC.

Only one count was recorded for this clone. The chain links TRBV5-4 to TRBJ2-2; the D is unclear. V gave up 0 bases and J gave up 2 bases, with 8 bases separating them. Germline values: CDR1 SGHNT, CDR2 YYREEE (reference sequence). This CDR3 contains 15 residues. CDR3 bases: TGTGCCAGCAGCTTGGACCCAGGTAACACCGGGGAGCTGTTTTTT. Its protein is CASSLDPGNTGELFF. The variable domain in full, with the rest retrieved from reference TRBV5-4 and TRBJ2-2, is ETGVTQSPTHLIKTRGQQVTLRCSSQSGHNTVSWYQQALGQGPQFIFQYYREEENGRGNFPPRFSGLQFPNYSSELNVNALELDDSALYLCASSLDPGNTGELFFGEGSRLTVL.

This chain links TRBV7-9 with TRBJ1-1; D unresolved. The CDR3 has 13 amino acids. With 1 base removed from V and 7 bases from J, the gap between germline ends came to 10 bases. Germline V gene sequence: CDR1 SEHNR, CDR2 FQNEAQ (reference sequence). CDR3 nucleotides: TGTGCCAGCAGCTTAGGGGCAATAAGTGAAGCTTTCTTT. Translation: CASSLGAISEAFF.

V is TRBV28 and J is TRBJ2-5; a weak D match, TRBD2 (6 bases). Germline lookup yields CDR1 MDHEN and CDR2 SYDVKM. V lost 1 base and J lost 5, with 14 bases in between. This CDR3 is 15 amino acids long. The CDR3 sequence is CASSLLSGDRETQYF. The CDR3 nucleotides read TGTGCCAGCAGTTTATTGTCGGGGGATCGGGAGACCCAGTACTTC.

This chain connects TRBV19 to TRBJ2-1; D remains ambiguous. The germline CDR1 and CDR2 sequences are LNHDA and SQIVND (reference sequence). This CDR3 comprises 15 residues. The germline V and J ends were trimmed by 7 bases and 8 bases, with 21 bases remaining between them. CDR3 in amino acids: CASMASSTSRDEQFF. The CDR3 nucleotides read TGTGCCAGTATGGCGTCCTCGACCTCCCGGGATGAGCAGTTCTTC.

Ten or more counts support this clone. Different DNA sequences within this sample yield the same CDR3. The genes are TRBV19 and TRBJ1-5, with D unresolved. Trimming removed 3 bases from V and 4 bases from J, with 4 bases in between. The CDR3 runs to 12 residues. The germline V gene has CDR1 LNHDA and CDR2 SQIVND (reference sequence). The CDR3: CASSIPNQPQHF. Written as DNA, the CDR3 is TGTGCCAGTAGTATCCCGAATCAGCCCCAGCATTTT.